What follows describes a single T cell receptor beta chain. The entry originates in a study of blood T cell repertoires in COVID-19. Overall study context: Material from acute and convalescent COVID-19 was sourced from the United States, Italy and Spain.

In germline, CDR1 is MDHEN, CDR2 SYDVKM. The CDR3 spans 13 residues. V lost 5 bases and J lost 5, with 9 bases in between. Under the authors' procedure: Quantification of nucleated cells was approximated via reference gene primer amplification. Here immunoSEQ multiplex PCR was the method, and the copy in TCRdb shows in-frame clones only, minus some. Clonal size and the V and J genes are those of that table, whereas D and trimming came from the DNA. Among about 180,000 clones listed, 80% to 90% were seen once. This TCR derives from a man in his fifties with active or convalescent COVID-19. The specimen was peripheral blood. V is TRBV28 and J is TRBJ1-4, with D possibly TRBD1 on 5 matching bases. The CDR3 region has the DNA TGTGCCAGCAGTGTCGGGGGGAATGAAAAACTGTTTTTT. Protein sequence: CASSVGGNEKLFF.